A single sample gave rise to the 29 T cell receptor beta chains below, sequenced in a study of OX40 agonist ivuxolimab in advanced cancers. The protocol was immunoSEQ multiplex PCR, while the TCRdb copy is restricted to in-frame clones and leaves out a portion. The repertoire has 80,000 to 95,000 clones, 65% to 90% of them found once; the top ten carry 1.5% to 2.5%. Specimen: CD4+ or CD8+ T cells sorted from blood, collected in a trial of the OX40 agonist ivuxolimab. The receptors stem from an adult with an advanced solid tumor such as melanoma, head and neck, liver or kidney cancer.

V usage is TRBV14 and J usage is TRBJ2-6; 8 positions match TRBD1. The trim removed 4 bases at V and 3 bases at J, leaving 11 bases unmatched. The CDR3 runs 18 residues. Germline V gene sequence: CDR1 SGHDN, CDR2 FVKESK. CDR3 sequence reads: CASSRGAGGQVGANVLTF. The CDR3 nucleotides read TGTGCCAGCAGCCGTGGGGCAGGGGGACAGGTTGGGGCCAACGTCCTGACTTTC.

This chain connects TRBV29-1 to TRBJ1-2; D remains unclear. CDR3 length: 10 amino acids. In germline, CDR1 is SQVTM, CDR2 ANQGSEA. V dropped 5 bases and J dropped 5 bases, with 6 bases sitting between them. This chain's CDR3 is CSVYQYGYTF. In DNA form, the CDR3 reads TGCAGCGTTTATCAATATGGCTACACCTTC. The entire variable domain, with the rest obtained from reference TRBV29-1 and TRBJ1-2, is as follows: SAVISQKPSRDICQRGTSLTIQCQVDSQVTMMFWYRQQPGQSLTLIATANQGSEATYESGFVIDKFPISRPNLTFSTLTVSNMSPEDSSIYLCSVYQYGYTFGSGTRLTVV.

The chain couples TRBV10-1 to TRBJ1-4, with a possible D match to TRBD1 (6 bases). This CDR3 region has 13 residues. CDR1 and CDR2 (germline): WNHNN, SYGVQD (reference sequence). Trimming cost V 10 bases and J 8 bases, with 17 bases left between them. CDR3 nucleotide sequence: TGCGCCACCAACAGGGTTCTTGGCGAAAAACTGTTTTTT. Protein product: CATNRVLGEKLFF.

V gene TRBV6-1 combines with J gene TRBJ2-3, with D tentatively TRBD1 or TRBD2 (5 bases each). The CDR3 contains 13 residues. V was clipped by 6 bases and J by 5 bases, with 12 bases between them. CDR1 and CDR2 (germline): MNHNS, SASEGT. CDR3 sequence (DNA): TGTGCCAGCAGCTGGGACGCAAGAGATACGCAGTATTTT. Translated: CASSWDARDTQYF.

The V call is TRBV27, the J call TRBJ2-5, with TRBD1 matching 7 bases. The V segment lost 6 bases and the J segment 5 bases; nucleotides outside the gene matches: 12. In germline, CDR1 is MNHEY, CDR2 SMNVEV (reference sequence). CDR3 size: 15 residues. The CDR3 sequence is CASSQRDGRGETQYF. The DNA of the CDR3 is TGTGCCAGCAGCCAAAGGGACGGCAGGGGGGAGACCCAGTACTTC.

The rearrangement uses TRBV28 and TRBJ2-1; D gene ambiguous. The germline V gene has CDR1 MDHEN and CDR2 SYDVKM. V gave up 5 bases and J gave up 0 bases, with 5 bases separating them. CDR3 length: 13 amino acids. The CDR3 region has the DNA TGTGCCAGCAGTGAAAGCTCCTACAATGAGCAGTTCTTC. This sequence encodes CASSESSYNEQFF.

The chain is built from TRBV11-2 and TRBJ2-3; 14 bases agree with TRBD2. The CDR3 sequence is 17 residues long. With 3 bases clipped from V and 3 bases from J, the junction kept 5 bases outside the gene matches. Germline-derived CDR1 and CDR2 are SGHAT and FQNNGV. CDR3: CASSFRTSGGTTDTQYF. Here the CDR3 DNA reads TGTGCCAGCAGCTTCCGGACTAGCGGGGGGACTACAGATACGCAGTATTTT.

V gene TRBV4-3 combines with J gene TRBJ2-3, with D unresolved. The CDR3 loop spans 15 amino acids. CDR1 and CDR2 from the germline V gene are LGHNA and YSLEER. V gave up 2 bases and J gave up 4 bases, with 13 bases separating them. The CDR3 bases are TGCGCCAGCAGCCAAAGAAGCGATGGGGCAGATACGCAGTATTTT. Translating it yields CASSQRSDGADTQYF.

A single count supports this clone. The chain joins TRBV5-1 to TRBJ2-2; 9 bases map to TRBD1. The CDR3 has 16 amino acids. CDR1 and CDR2 from the germline V gene are SGHRS and YFSETQ. V dropped 0 bases and J dropped 0; count of bases not matched to a gene: 0. The CDR3, as DNA: TGCGCCAGCAGCTTGGGGACAGGGGCGAACACCGGGGAGCTGTTTTTT. This gives the protein CASSLGTGANTGELFF.

The genes are TRBV7-8 and TRBJ1-2; maybe TRBD1 (5 bases). Trimming took 2 bases from V and 8 from J, leaving 12 bases between them. The germline V gene has CDR1 SGHVS and CDR2 FQNEAQ. The CDR3 spans 13 residues. The CDR3 spells CASSLPGLGGYTF. The CDR3, as DNA: TGTGCCAGCAGCTTACCGGGACTCGGCGGCTACACCTTC.

The rearrangement uses TRBV6-5 and TRBJ2-3, with 7 bases matching TRBD2. Trimming took 5 bases from V and 2 from J; bases not matched to a gene: 7. The CDR3 contains 15 residues. CDR1 is MNHEY and CDR2 is SVGAGI in the germline V gene. Written as DNA, the CDR3 is TGTGCCAGCAGTCGCTTGGGGGGGAACACAGATACGCAGTATTTT. Residues: CASSRLGGNTDTQYF.

The chain is built from TRBV11-2 and TRBJ2-1, with 7 bases identical to TRBD1. The CDR3 runs 17 residues. CDR1 and CDR2 (germline): SGHAT, FQNNGV. With V trimmed by 5 bases and J by 0 bases, 10 bases remained unmatched. CDR3 in amino acids: CASSPVGQVSSYNEQFF. The DNA of the CDR3 is TGTGCCAGCAGCCCGGTCGGACAGGTGAGCTCCTACAATGAGCAGTTCTTC.

V gene TRBV9 combines with J gene TRBJ2-5, with TRBD1 identical over 10 bases. V trimming: 1 base; J trimming: 10 bases; junction bases outside the gene matches: 10. Germline V gene sequence: CDR1 SGDLS, CDR2 YYNGEE. The CDR3 has 15 residues. The CDR3 region has the DNA TGTGCCAGCAGCGTACGGACCGGGACAGGGGTTGACCAGTACTTC. Its translation is CASSVRTGTGVDQYF.

The CDR3 region has the DNA TGTGCCAGCAGCCCCTTGGGGGACAGGGGGTATGGCTACACCTTC. Residues: CASSPLGDRGYGYTF. The V call is TRBV4-2, the J call TRBJ1-2; 11 nucleotides agree with TRBD1. There are 15 residues in the CDR3. V shed 4 bases and J 5 bases; nucleotides not matched to a gene: 6. CDR1 and CDR2 from the germline V gene are LGHNA and YNFKEQ.

This rearrangement joins TRBV7-2 to TRBJ2-7; TRBD1 agrees at 9 bases. CDR3 size: 15 residues. CDR1 is SGHTA, CDR2 FQGNSA, per germline. The V gene end was trimmed by 5 bases and the J gene end by 7 bases; junction bases not matched to a gene: 12. The CDR3 DNA reads TGTGCCAGCAGCGCTCCCGGGACAGGGCATGATGAGCAGTACTTC. Translation: CASSAPGTGHDEQYF.

V is TRBV5-4 and J is TRBJ2-3, with 11 bases that match TRBD2. V gave up 3 bases and J gave up 1 base; unmatched junction bases: 1. Germline values: CDR1 SGHNT, CDR2 YYREEE (reference sequence). The CDR3 spans 15 residues. The CDR3 loop is CASSSTSGGTDTQYF. CDR3 DNA: TGTGCCAGCAGCTCGACTAGCGGGGGCACAGATACGCAGTATTTT.

The V call is TRBV7-3, the J call TRBJ2-5; D not certain. CDR1 is SGHTA and CDR2 is FQGTGA in the germline V gene. V was cut by 1 base and J by 5 bases, with 8 bases left in between. The CDR3 is 13 residues long. The CDR3 is CASSLNGDETQYF. Here the CDR3 DNA reads TGTGCCAGCAGCTTAAATGGGGATGAGACCCAGTACTTC.

This clone was found once. The rearrangement joins TRBV19 to TRBJ2-7, with D perhaps TRBD2 (7 bases). Per germline, CDR1 LNHDA and CDR2 SQIVND (reference sequence). Trimming removed 1 base at V and 12 bases at J, with 34 bases between. This CDR3 has 19 amino acids. DNA for the CDR3: TGTGCCAGTAGTATAGGAGGGGCCACTAAGGGGGGGGCCCCCCGCGTTTGGTACTTC. Amino acids: CASSIGGATKGGAPRVWYF.

J is TRBJ2-3 and V is TRBV5-4; 7 bases map to TRBD2. V gave up 0 bases and J gave up 0 bases; unmatched junction bases: 4. The CDR3 covers 16 residues. From germline, CDR1 is SGHNT and CDR2 YYREEE (reference sequence). Written as DNA, the CDR3 is TGTGCCAGCAGCTTGGAGCGGGACCCTAGCACAGATACGCAGTATTTT. The encoded protein is CASSLERDPSTDTQYF.

This CDR3 reads CAWIFSGQPFYGYTF. In nucleotides, the CDR3 is TGTGCCTGGATCTTTTCCGGACAGCCCTTCTATGGCTACACCTTC. The V call is TRBV30, the J call TRBJ1-2; a weak D match, TRBD1 (6 bases). CDR1 is GTSNPN and CDR2 is SVGIG in the germline V gene (reference sequence). The ends were cut back, 4 bases at V and 4 bases at J, with 19 bases in the middle. CDR3 length: 15 residues.

The V gene is TRBV2, the J gene TRBJ1-4; D perhaps matches TRBD1 (6 bases). This CDR3 region has 14 residues. Germline V lookup: CDR1 SNHLY, CDR2 FYNNEI. The CDR3 sequence: CGTLGGGGNEKLFF. CDR3 DNA sequence: TGTGGCACCCTCGGGGGCGGGGGTAATGAAAAACTGTTTTTT.

CDR3 nucleotide sequence: TGTGCCAGCAGCTTAGTTTCTGGGGGGGTAAGCAATCAGCCCCAGCATTTT. Translation: CASSLVSGGVSNQPQHF. The chain uses TRBV7-2 and TRBJ1-5; TRBD1 might be the D (5 bases). V was trimmed by 1 base and J by 1 base, leaving 14 bases between them. CDR3 length equals 17 residues. Germline V lookup: CDR1 SGHTA, CDR2 FQGNSA.

The V and J genes are TRBV30 and TRBJ2-6; D is possibly TRBD1 (6 bases). The CDR3 is 13 amino acids. CDR1 is GTSNPN and CDR2 is SVGIG in the germline V gene (reference sequence). V dropped 4 bases and J dropped 2 bases, with 6 bases sitting between them. The CDR3: CAWTGAGANVLTF. The CDR3 DNA reads as TGTGCCTGGACAGGGGCTGGGGCCAACGTCCTGACTTTC. The full variable domain, in which reference TRBV30 and TRBJ2-6 provide the parts outside the CDR3, is SQTIHQWPATLVQPVGSPLSLECTVEGTSNPNLYWYRQAAGRGLQLLFYSVGIGQISSEVPQNLSASRPQDRQFILSSKKLLLSDSGFYLCAWTGAGANVLTFGAGSRLTVL.

This chain links TRBV10-3 with TRBJ2-7; D is undetermined. This CDR3 contains 12 residues. Germline lookup yields CDR1 ENHRY and CDR2 SYGVKD. The ends were cut back, 8 bases at V and 2 bases at J, with 10 bases in the middle. CDR3 sequence reads: CAIGPEPYEQYF. The CDR3 DNA reads TGTGCCATCGGGCCGGAGCCCTACGAGCAGTACTTC.

This rearrangement joins TRBV5-4 to TRBJ1-2; 9 bases are a match to TRBD1. The CDR3 loop spans 15 amino acids. The germline CDR1 and CDR2 sequences are SGHNT and YYREEE (reference sequence). V shed 3 bases and J 2 bases; nucleotides not matched to a gene: 5. CDR3 bases: TGTGCCAGCAGCTATTGGGACAGGGCGAACTATGGCTACACCTTC. Translated: CASSYWDRANYGYTF.

This chain links TRBV28 with TRBJ1-5; D unclear. The V and J ends lost 7 bases and 4 bases respectively, with 14 bases between them. Germline assignment: CDR1 MDHEN and CDR2 SYDVKM. CDR3 length equals 14 residues. CDR3 in amino acids: CASIRGSHNQPQHF. The CDR3 DNA is TGTGCCAGCATAAGAGGAAGTCATAATCAGCCCCAGCATTTT.

V gene TRBV2 combines with J gene TRBJ1-3; possibly TRBD1 for D (5 bases). Germline values: CDR1 SNHLY, CDR2 FYNNEI. The CDR3 has 13 amino acids. Trimming took off 6 bases at V and 2 bases at J, with 8 bases between the two ends. Written as DNA, the CDR3 is TGTGCCAGCAGGCAGGGTGCTGGAAACACCATATATTTT. This encodes CASRQGAGNTIYF. Drawing the rest from reference TRBV2 and TRBJ1-3, the complete variable domain is EPEVTQTPSHQVTQMGQEVILRCVPISNHLYFYWYRQILGQKVEFLVSFYNNEISEKSEIFDDQFSVERPDGSNFTLKIRSTKLEDSAMYFCASRQGAGNTIYFGEGSWLTVV.

The chain has TRBV9 and TRBJ1-3; D is undetermined. Deletions cut 4 bases from V and 0 bases from J, with 17 bases between. Germline CDR1 SGDLS, CDR2 YYNGEE. This CDR3 is built from 17 residues. CDR3 amino acids: CASSPTGLRISGNTIYF. CDR3 coding DNA: TGTGCCAGCAGCCCTACCGGTTTGAGGATCTCTGGAAACACCATATATTTT.

The CDR3 here is CASRRDRDAGELFF. The CDR3 nucleotides read TGTGCCAGCAGGCGGGACAGGGACGCCGGGGAGCTGTTTTTT. The V gene is TRBV2, the J gene TRBJ2-2, with 9 positions matching TRBD1. Germline V gives CDR1 SNHLY, CDR2 FYNNEI. The CDR3 has 14 amino acids. V gave up 6 bases and J gave up 6 bases; unmatched junction bases: 5.